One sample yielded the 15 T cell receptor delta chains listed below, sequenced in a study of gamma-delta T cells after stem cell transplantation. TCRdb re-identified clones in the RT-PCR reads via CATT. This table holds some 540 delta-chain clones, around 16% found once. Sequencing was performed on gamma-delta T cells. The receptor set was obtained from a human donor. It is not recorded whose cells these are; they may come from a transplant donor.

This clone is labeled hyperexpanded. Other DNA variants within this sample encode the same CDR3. The CDR3 region is CACDPLGYAADKLIF. DNA for the CDR3: TGTGCCTGTGACCCTTTAGGATACGCGGCCGATAAACTCATCTTT. V gene TRDV2 combines with J gene TRDJ1; 7 nucleotides match TRDD3. CDR3 length: 15 amino acids. V shed 3 bases, J shed 3 bases, and the junction held 9 bases outside the gene matches. CDR1 and CDR2 (germline): GEAIGNYY, EKD.

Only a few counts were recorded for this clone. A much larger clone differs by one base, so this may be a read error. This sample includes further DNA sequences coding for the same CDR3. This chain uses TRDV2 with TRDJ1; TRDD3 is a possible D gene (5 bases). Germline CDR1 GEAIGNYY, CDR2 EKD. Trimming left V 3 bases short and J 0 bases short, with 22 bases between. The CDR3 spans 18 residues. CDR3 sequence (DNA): TGTGCCTGTGACCCCCTAACCGGGGACCTCTCGTACACCGATAAACTCATCTTT. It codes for CACDPLTGDLSYTDKLIF.

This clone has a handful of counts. The CDR3 nucleotides read TGTGCCTGTGACAGCCTGGGGGGAAGGGGGATACCCTCGGACACCGATAAACTCATCTTT. It specifies CACDSLGGRGIPSDTDKLIF. The J gene is TRDJ1, the V gene TRDV2; TRDD3 matches 9 bases. The CDR3 has 20 amino acids. J gave up 0 bases and V 2 bases, and 18 bases lay outside the gene matches. Germline CDR1 and CDR2: GEAIGNYY and EKD.

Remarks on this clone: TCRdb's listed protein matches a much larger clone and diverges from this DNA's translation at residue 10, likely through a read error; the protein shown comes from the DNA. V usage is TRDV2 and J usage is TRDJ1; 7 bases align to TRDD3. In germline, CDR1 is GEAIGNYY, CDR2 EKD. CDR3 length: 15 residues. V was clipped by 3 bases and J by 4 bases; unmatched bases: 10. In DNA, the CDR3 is TGTGCCTGTGACCCTTTAGGATACGCGGTCGATAAACTCATCTTT. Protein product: CACDPLGYAVDKLIF.

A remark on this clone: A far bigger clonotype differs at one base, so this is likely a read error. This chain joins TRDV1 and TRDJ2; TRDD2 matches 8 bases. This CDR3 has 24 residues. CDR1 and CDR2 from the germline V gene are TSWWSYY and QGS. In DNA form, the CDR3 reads TGTGCTCTTGGGGAAGGTTTGTCTGGTAGGATACTTCCTACCTACCCCGCTTTGACAGCACAACCCTTCTTT. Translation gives CALGEGLSGRILPTYPALTAQPFF.

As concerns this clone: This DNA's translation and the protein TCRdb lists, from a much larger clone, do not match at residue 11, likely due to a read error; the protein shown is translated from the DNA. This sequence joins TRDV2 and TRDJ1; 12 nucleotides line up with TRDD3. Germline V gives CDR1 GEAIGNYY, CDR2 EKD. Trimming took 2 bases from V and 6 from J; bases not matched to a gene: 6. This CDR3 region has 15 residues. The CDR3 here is CACDNLLGDTNKLIF. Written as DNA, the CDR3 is TGTGCCTGTGACAATCTACTGGGGGATACCAATAAACTCATCTTT.

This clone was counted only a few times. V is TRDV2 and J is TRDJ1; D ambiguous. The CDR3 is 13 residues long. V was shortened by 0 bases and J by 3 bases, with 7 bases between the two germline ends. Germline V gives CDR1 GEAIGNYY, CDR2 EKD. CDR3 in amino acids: CACDTGPPDKLIF. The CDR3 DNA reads TGTGCCTGTGACACCGGCCCTCCCGATAAACTCATCTTT.

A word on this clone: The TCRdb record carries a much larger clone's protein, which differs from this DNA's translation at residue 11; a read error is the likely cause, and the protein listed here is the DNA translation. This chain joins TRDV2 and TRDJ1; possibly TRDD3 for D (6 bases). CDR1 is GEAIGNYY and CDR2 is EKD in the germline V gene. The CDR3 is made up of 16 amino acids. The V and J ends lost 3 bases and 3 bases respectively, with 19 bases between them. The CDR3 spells CACDSLDGIDADKLIF. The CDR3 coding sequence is TGTGCCTGTGACTCCCTCGACGGGATAGACGCCGATAAACTCATCTTT.

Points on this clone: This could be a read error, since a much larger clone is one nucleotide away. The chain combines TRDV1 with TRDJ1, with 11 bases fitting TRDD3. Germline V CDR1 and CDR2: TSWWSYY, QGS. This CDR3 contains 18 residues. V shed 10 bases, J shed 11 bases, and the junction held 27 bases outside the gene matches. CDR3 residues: CAPVGYSVEWGIRSELIF. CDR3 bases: TGTGCTCCTGTGGGCTACAGCGTAGAATGGGGGATACGAAGCGAGCTCATCTTT.

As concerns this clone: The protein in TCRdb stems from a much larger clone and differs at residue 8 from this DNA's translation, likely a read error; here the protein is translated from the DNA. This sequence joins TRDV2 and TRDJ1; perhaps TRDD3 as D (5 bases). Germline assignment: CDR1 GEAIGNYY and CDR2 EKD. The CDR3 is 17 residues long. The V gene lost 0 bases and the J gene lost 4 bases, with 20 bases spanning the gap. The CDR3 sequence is CACDTVLERQQNDKLIF. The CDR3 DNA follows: TGTGCCTGTGACACCGTACTGGAGCGACAACAAAACGATAAACTCATCTTT.

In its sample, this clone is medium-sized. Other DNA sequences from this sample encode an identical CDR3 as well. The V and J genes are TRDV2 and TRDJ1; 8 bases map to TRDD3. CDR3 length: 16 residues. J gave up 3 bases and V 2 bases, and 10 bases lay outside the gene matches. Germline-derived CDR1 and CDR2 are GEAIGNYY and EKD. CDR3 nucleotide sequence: TGTGCCTGTGACAAACTGGGGATACTCGCTCCCGATAAACTCATCTTT. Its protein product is CACDKLGILAPDKLIF.

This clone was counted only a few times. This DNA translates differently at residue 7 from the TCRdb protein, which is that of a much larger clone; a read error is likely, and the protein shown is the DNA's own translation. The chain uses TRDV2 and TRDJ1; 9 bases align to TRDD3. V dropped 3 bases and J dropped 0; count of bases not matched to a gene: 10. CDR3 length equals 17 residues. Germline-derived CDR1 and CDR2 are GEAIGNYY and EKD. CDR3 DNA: TGTGCCTGTGACCCGGTCAAGGGGATACGACACACCGATAAACTCATCTTT. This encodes CACDPVKGIRHTDKLIF.

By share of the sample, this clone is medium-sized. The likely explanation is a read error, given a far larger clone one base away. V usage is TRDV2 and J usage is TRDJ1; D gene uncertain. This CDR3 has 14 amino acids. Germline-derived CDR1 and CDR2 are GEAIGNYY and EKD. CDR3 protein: CACGTVGQADKLIF. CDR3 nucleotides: TGTGCCTGTGGCACCGTGGGCCAAGCCGATAAACTCATCTTT.

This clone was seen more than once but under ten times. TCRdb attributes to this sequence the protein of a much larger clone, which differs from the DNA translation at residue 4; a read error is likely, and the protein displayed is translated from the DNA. The CDR3 nucleotides are TGTGCCTGTGAAACCGTACTGGGGCGACAACAAAACGATAAACTCATCTTT. Its translation: CACETVLGRQQNDKLIF. The rearrangement joins TRDV2 to TRDJ1, with TRDD3 identical over 7 bases. The length of the CDR3 is 17 residues. CDR1 GEAIGNYY and CDR2 EKD come from the germline V gene. With 4 bases clipped from V and 4 bases from J, the junction kept 17 bases outside the gene matches.

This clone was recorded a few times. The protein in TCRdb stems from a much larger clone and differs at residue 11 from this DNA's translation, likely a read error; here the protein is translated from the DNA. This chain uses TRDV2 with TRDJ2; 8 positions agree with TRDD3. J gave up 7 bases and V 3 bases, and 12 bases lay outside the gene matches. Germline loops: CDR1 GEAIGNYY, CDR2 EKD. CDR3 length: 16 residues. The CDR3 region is CACDDVLGGLKAQLFF. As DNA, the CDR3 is TGTGCCTGTGACGACGTACTGGGGGGCCTGAAAGCACAACTCTTCTTT.